What follows are 30 T cell receptor beta chains derived from one specimen sequenced in a study of T cell changes during pregnancy in multiple sclerosis. The protocol was immunoSEQ multiplex PCR, while the TCRdb copy is restricted to in-frame clones and leaves out a portion. Among about 59,000 clones, over 75% were seen once, and the ten largest hold 0.65% to 1%. The source was peripheral blood, collected before pregnancy. These receptors came from a female donor with multiple sclerosis, enrolled in a pregnancy study.

V gene TRBV9 combines with J gene TRBJ2-1; D is perhaps TRBD2 (6 bases). The CDR3 loop spans 16 amino acids. V was clipped by 3 bases and J by 3 bases, with 16 bases between them. The germline V gene has CDR1 SGDLS and CDR2 YYNGEE. The chain's CDR3 is CASSDNARGNYNEQFF. The CDR3, as DNA: TGTGCCAGCAGCGATAATGCTCGGGGGAACTACAATGAGCAGTTCTTC. The whole variable domain, filled in from reference TRBV9 and TRBJ2-1, reads DSGVTQTPKHLITATGQRVTLRCSPRSGDLSVYWYQQSLDQGLQFLIQYYNGEERAKGNILERFSAQQFPDLHSELNLSSLELGDSALYFCASSDNARGNYNEQFFGPGTRLTVL.

The chain is built from TRBV7-9 and TRBJ2-5; perhaps TRBD2 as D (6 bases). V lost 5 bases to trimming and J lost 5 bases, with 15 bases between them. CDR1 is SEHNR, CDR2 FQNEAQ, per germline (reference sequence). This CDR3 has 14 residues. The CDR3 coding sequence is TGTGCCAGCAGCGTCGGGACTTCGGGGGAGACCCAGTACTTC. Its protein is CASSVGTSGETQYF. The full variable domain, rest sourced from reference TRBV7-9 and TRBJ2-5, is DTGVSQNPRHKITKRGQNVTFRCDPISEHNRLYWYRQTLGQGPEFLTYFQNEAQLEKSRLLSDRFSAERPKGSFSTLEIQRTEQGDSAMYLCASSVGTSGETQYFGPGTRLLVL.

V gene TRBV7-2 combines with J gene TRBJ1-3, with D maybe TRBD1 (5 bases). This CDR3 has 15 amino acids. Trimming shortened V by 5 bases and J by 2 bases, and 13 bases separated the two germline ends. Germline V CDR1 and CDR2: SGHTA, FQGNSA. The CDR3 spells CASSHGGVAGNTIYF. Written as DNA, the CDR3 is TGTGCCAGCAGCCATGGGGGGGTAGCTGGAAACACCATATATTTT.

The rearrangement uses TRBV4-3 and TRBJ2-5; 9 positions agree with TRBD1. The CDR3 is 17 residues long. Trimming removed 1 base from V and 2 bases from J; junction bases left unmatched: 8. Per germline, CDR1 LGHNA and CDR2 YSLEER. The CDR3 reads CASSQVATGTGQETQYF. The DNA of the CDR3 is TGCGCCAGCAGCCAAGTCGCTACAGGGACAGGGCAAGAGACCCAGTACTTC.

The chain has TRBV4-1 and TRBJ2-2; unclear D gene. The CDR3 has 15 amino acids. Germline CDR1 is MGHRA and CDR2 is YSYEKL. The V end was cut by 1 base, the J end by 4 bases, with 10 bases between. CDR3 DNA: TGCGCCAGCAGCCAAGCTAGGTTCGGCACCGGGGAGCTGTTTTTT. This encodes CASSQARFGTGELFF.

This clone was picked up one time. The chain is built from TRBV27 and TRBJ2-2, with 15 bases matching TRBD2. CDR3 size: 19 residues. Per germline, CDR1 MNHEY and CDR2 SMNVEV (reference sequence). The J segment lost 1 base and the V segment lost 5 bases, leaving 8 bases of the junction unmatched. For the CDR3, the DNA is TGTGCCAGCAGTCTCTCCGGGACTAGCGGGGGGCTGAACACCGGGGAGCTGTTTTTT. Amino acids: CASSLSGTSGGLNTGELFF.

This clone appeared once. The chain is built from TRBV9 and TRBJ2-2; no reliable D call. CDR1 and CDR2 (germline): SGDLS, YYNGEE. This CDR3 is built from 15 residues. V lost 0 bases, J lost 4 bases, and 10 bases lay in between. The CDR3, as DNA: TGTGCCAGCAGCGTAGAGAGTATCGGCACCGGGGAGCTGTTTTTT. Protein sequence: CASSVESIGTGELFF.

The V call is TRBV6-5, the J call TRBJ2-5; D is ambiguous. Trimming left V 6 bases short and J 6 bases short, with 20 bases between. The CDR3 runs 15 residues. Germline CDR1 and CDR2: MNHEY and SVGAGI. The CDR3 protein is CASSPSRGLIQTQYF. CDR3 nucleotide sequence: TGTGCCAGCAGCCCCTCGAGAGGCCTCATTCAGACCCAGTACTTC.

The V and J genes are TRBV30 and TRBJ2-6; perhaps TRBD2 as D (5 bases). Germline CDR1 GTSNPN, CDR2 SVGIG (reference sequence). This CDR3 has 16 residues. V was trimmed by 0 bases and J by 1 base, leaving 10 bases between them. CDR3 residues: CAWSVNPGSGANVLTF. Here the CDR3 DNA reads TGTGCCTGGAGTGTAAATCCGGGATCTGGGGCCAACGTCCTGACTTTC.

The V call is TRBV11-2, the J call TRBJ1-6; the D gene is possibly TRBD1 (5 bases). The CDR3 covers 16 residues. Germline lookup yields CDR1 SGHAT and CDR2 FQNNGV. Trimming cost V 1 base and J 2 bases, with 9 bases left between them. The CDR3 loop is CASSLGQGAYNSPLHF. The CDR3 DNA reads as TGTGCCAGCAGCTTAGGTCAGGGTGCCTATAATTCACCCCTCCACTTT.

The rearrangement uses TRBV11-2 and TRBJ2-7; a weak D match, TRBD2 (6 bases). V lost 5 bases and J 6 bases, leaving 20 bases between the germline ends. This CDR3 region has 15 residues. The germline V gene encodes CDR1 SGHAT and CDR2 FQNNGV. This CDR3 reads CASSPRVEGGGEQYF. CDR3 nucleotide sequence: TGTGCCAGCAGCCCAAGGGTGGAGGGCGGCGGCGAGCAGTACTTC.

The chain joins TRBV27 to TRBJ2-7, with TRBD2 matching over 14 bases. The ends lost 3 bases at V and 3 bases at J; junction bases unmatched: 4. CDR1 MNHEY and CDR2 SMNVEV come from the germline V gene (reference sequence). The CDR3 spans 16 residues. The CDR3 region is CASSFGTSGSNYEQYF. The CDR3 DNA is TGTGCCAGCAGTTTTGGGACTAGCGGGAGTAACTACGAGCAGTACTTC.

This chain links TRBV2 with TRBJ2-3, with 8 bases lining up with TRBD2. The V and J ends lost 4 bases and 2 bases, in that order; junction bases with no gene match: 2. The germline V gene encodes CDR1 SNHLY and CDR2 FYNNEI. The CDR3 totals 14 residues. CDR3 in DNA: TGTGCCAGCAGTGTTAGCGGGGCCACAGATACGCAGTATTTT. Amino acids: CASSVSGATDTQYF.

The chain carries TRBV7-8 and TRBJ2-7; 11 bases are a match to TRBD2. V shed 3 bases and J 0 bases; nucleotides not matched to a gene: 4. Germline CDR1 is SGHVS and CDR2 is FQNEAQ. The CDR3 totals 16 residues. The CDR3 spells CASSFTSGGSSYEQYF. The DNA for the CDR3 is TGTGCCAGCAGCTTTACTAGCGGGGGAAGCTCCTACGAGCAGTACTTC.

The V gene is TRBV25-1, the J gene TRBJ1-1, with a possible D match to TRBD1 (5 bases). V was pared by 6 bases and J by 10 bases, with 24 bases between. Germline V lookup: CDR1 MGHDK, CDR2 SYGVNS. The CDR3 length is 15 residues. The CDR3 bases are TGTGCCAGCAGGTCCCGGGGGGAGTCACCGGTGAGAGCTTTCTTT. It is translated as CASRSRGESPVRAFF.

In its sample, this clone was seen once. The CDR3 spells CASRGESQLAKNIQYF. DNA for the CDR3: TGTGCCAGTCGGGGGGAGAGCCAGCTAGCCAAAAACATTCAGTACTTC. J is TRBJ2-4 and V is TRBV21-1; the table names TRBD2, a call not compared with the DNA. TRBV21-1 has pseudogene status. The CDR3 sequence is 16 residues long.

V usage is TRBV7-9 and J usage is TRBJ2-3; TRBD2 matches 7 bases. Losses at the gene ends were 1 base for V and 0 bases for J; bases not matched to a gene: 7. The CDR3 sequence is 17 residues long. Germline V gives CDR1 SEHNR, CDR2 FQNEAQ (reference sequence). CDR3 region: CASSLVGRGSSTDTQYF. The CDR3 bases are TGTGCCAGCAGCTTAGTGGGGAGGGGATCTAGCACAGATACGCAGTATTTT.

The rearrangement uses TRBV11-3 and TRBJ2-3; D may be TRBD1 (6 bases). V was shortened by 1 base and J by 5 bases, with 16 bases between the two germline ends. Germline V CDR1 and CDR2: SGHNT, YENEEA. The CDR3 runs to 16 residues. The CDR3 reads CASSLGFGQSVDTQYF. CDR3 DNA: TGTGCCAGCAGCTTAGGCTTTGGACAGAGCGTAGATACGCAGTATTTT.

The rearrangement uses TRBV29-1 and TRBJ2-5; 9 nucleotides align to TRBD1. Losses at the gene ends were 7 bases for V and 5 bases for J; bases not matched to a gene: 8. Germline CDR1 and CDR2: SQVTM and ANQGSEA. This CDR3 contains 13 residues. The CDR3 DNA is TGCAGCGGGGGGACAGGGATCGGCGAGACCCAGTACTTC. Translation gives CSGGTGIGETQYF.

As for this clone: This specimen includes other DNA sequences encoding the same CDR3. The J gene is TRBJ1-6, the V gene TRBV4-3; a possible D gene is TRBD1 (5 bases). V was shortened by 3 bases and J by 10 bases, with 10 bases between the two germline ends. This CDR3 comprises 13 residues. CDR1 LGHNA and CDR2 YSLEER come from the germline V gene. The CDR3 DNA is TGCGCCAGCAGCCAGGGGGGTAACTCACCCCTCCACTTT. Residues: CASSQGGNSPLHF.

This sequence joins TRBV9 and TRBJ1-1; 7 positions match TRBD1. With 3 bases clipped from V and 11 bases from J, the junction kept 25 bases outside the gene matches. This CDR3 is built from 18 residues. CDR1 is SGDLS, CDR2 YYNGEE, per germline. CDR3 region: CASSAGGGGDRRTTGAFF. Written as DNA, the CDR3 is TGTGCCAGCAGCGCGGGTGGGGGCGGTGACAGACGGACGACAGGGGCTTTCTTT.

The chain joins TRBV7-6 to TRBJ2-2; TRBD2 might be the D (7 bases). The CDR3 length is 17 residues. Per germline, CDR1 SGHVS and CDR2 FNYEAQ. V lost 5 bases and J lost 2, with 18 bases in between. This CDR3 is CASSIGTGGVNTGELFF. The CDR3 DNA sequence: TGTGCCAGCAGCATTGGTACGGGGGGCGTAAACACCGGGGAGCTGTTTTTT.

The J gene is TRBJ1-4, the V gene TRBV2; 7 bases are shared with TRBD1. The CDR3 covers 13 residues. V shed 4 bases and J 4 bases; nucleotides not matched to a gene: 0. Germline lookup yields CDR1 SNHLY and CDR2 FYNNEI. In nucleotides, the CDR3 is TGTGCCAGCAGTGCAGGGGGTAATGAAAAACTGTTTTTT. Amino acid sequence: CASSAGGNEKLFF. Full variable domain (outside the CDR3, taken from reference TRBV2 and TRBJ1-4): EPEVTQTPSHQVTQMGQEVILRCVPISNHLYFYWYRQILGQKVEFLVSFYNNEISEKSEIFDDQFSVERPDGSNFTLKIRSTKLEDSAMYFCASSAGGNEKLFFGSGTQLSVL.

The chain combines TRBV5-6 with TRBJ1-5; tentatively, D is TRBD1 (5 bases). Germline V gene data show CDR1 as SGHDT and CDR2 as YYEEEE. Trimming took 3 bases from V and 2 from J, leaving 12 bases between them. The CDR3 has 15 residues. The CDR3 loop is CASSWGGVGNQPQHF. The CDR3 DNA sequence: TGTGCCAGCAGCTGGGGGGGGGTTGGCAATCAGCCCCAGCATTTT.

The V and J genes are TRBV7-2 and TRBJ2-1; D remains unclear. Germline V gene lookup returns CDR1 SGHTA and CDR2 FQGNSA. CDR3 length: 15 residues. The V end was cut by 2 bases, the J end by 5 bases, with 13 bases between. The CDR3 region is CASSLLWRSDNEQFF. The CDR3 bases are TGTGCCAGCAGCTTACTCTGGCGGTCCGACAATGAGCAGTTCTTC.

This clone was observed a single time. CDR3 DNA sequence: TGTGCCAGCAGCCTTGGACAGGCCTATCTGAACACTGAAGCTTTCTTT. Translation gives CASSLGQAYLNTEAFF. The gene calls are TRBV7-2 and TRBJ1-1, with TRBD1 identical over 7 bases. Germline loops: CDR1 SGHTA, CDR2 FQGNSA. This CDR3 region has 16 residues. V gave up 5 bases and J gave up 0 bases; unmatched junction bases: 9. The entire variable domain, with the rest obtained from reference TRBV7-2 and TRBJ1-1, is as follows: GAGVSQSPSNKVTEKGKDVELRCDPISGHTALYWYRQSLGQGLEFLIYFQGNSAPDKSGLPSDRFSAERTGGSVSTLTIQRTQQEDSAVYLCASSLGQAYLNTEAFFGQGTRLTVV.

The rearrangement joins TRBV29-1 to TRBJ2-7, with D possibly TRBD1 on 6 matching bases. The CDR3 loop spans 11 amino acids. Germline CDR1 and CDR2: SQVTM and ANQGSEA. The ends were cut back, 0 bases at V and 12 bases at J, with 12 bases in the middle. The CDR3 bases are TGCAGCGTTGAAGAGCAGGGGCTTAGGTACTTC. It encodes CSVEEQGLRYF.

V and J are TRBV2 and TRBJ1-1; 7 positions match TRBD1. CDR3 size: 14 residues. With V trimmed by 7 bases and J by 6 bases, 11 bases remained unmatched. The germline gives CDR1 SNHLY, CDR2 FYNNEI. The CDR3 DNA is TGTGCCAGCACTGGACAGGCCAAAGTCGCTGAAGCTTTCTTT. Amino acids: CASTGQAKVAEAFF. Looking up the rest from reference TRBV2 and TRBJ1-1 gives the full variable domain: EPEVTQTPSHQVTQMGQEVILRCVPISNHLYFYWYRQILGQKVEFLVSFYNNEISEKSEIFDDQFSVERPDGSNFTLKIRSTKLEDSAMYFCASTGQAKVAEAFFGQGTRLTVV.

This rearrangement joins TRBV7-3 to TRBJ2-7; the D gene is possibly TRBD2 (6 bases). CDR1 and CDR2 from the germline V gene are SGHTA and FQGTGA. The V and J ends lost 5 bases and 0 bases respectively, with 14 bases between them. This CDR3 spans 15 amino acids. CDR3 sequence: CASSLVGGASYEQYF. The DNA for the CDR3 is TGTGCCAGCAGCCTGGTGGGCGGGGCCTCCTACGAGCAGTACTTC. The full variable domain, completed using reference TRBV7-3 and TRBJ2-7, is GAGVSQTPSNKVTEKGKYVELRCDPISGHTALYWYRQSLGQGPEFLIYFQGTGAADDSGLPNDRFFAVRPEGSVSTLKIQRTERGDSAVYLCASSLVGGASYEQYFGPGTRLTVT.

V and J are TRBV20-1 and TRBJ2-7; weak D call: TRBD1 (6 bases). The V and J ends lost 6 bases and 3 bases respectively, with 9 bases between them. The CDR3 loop spans 11 amino acids. From germline, CDR1 is DFQATT and CDR2 SNEGSKA (reference sequence). The chain's CDR3 is CSAKDSYEQYF. The CDR3 DNA reads TGCAGTGCAAAGGACAGCTACGAGCAGTACTTC.